A selection of T cell receptor beta chains follows, all from one sample in a study of CD8+ T cells in alopecia areata. The assay was immunoSEQ multiplex PCR, and TCRdb's table has in-frame clones only and misses some. This sample has under 200,000 clones, with approximately 57% found just once. This specimen consisted of CD4+ T cells sorted from blood, obtained at week 24, from a patient treated with tofacitinib. These receptors came from a human donor with alopecia areata. The CDR3 runs from the conserved cysteine through the conserved F or W. D genes are given only for firm matches. Size is omitted from some rows. Given values are once, few, many or a class for expanded clones.

NA	TRBV15	TRBJ2-1	TRBD2	CATSRATSGTIEQFF	TGTGCCACCAGCAGAGCTACTAGCGGTACAATTGAGCAGTTCTTC
few	TRBV5-1	TRBJ1-2	NA	CASSLSSPYGYTF	TGCGCCAGCAGCTTGAGCTCTCCCTATGGCTACACCTTC
NA	TRBV5-1	TRBJ1-5	TRBD1	CASSLGLDRVNQPQHF	TGCGCCAGCAGCTTGGGGCTGGACAGGGTCAATCAGCCCCAGCATTTT
NA	TRBV5-6	TRBJ1-2	NA	CASSFQGGYTF	TGTGCCAGCAGCTTCCAAGGTGGCTACACCTTC
few	TRBV30	TRBJ1-5	NA	CAWSASSNQPQHF	TGTGCCTGGAGTGCATCGAGCAATCAGCCCCAGCATTTT
NA	TRBV10-3	TRBJ2-7	NA	CAISLQGNEQYF	TGTGCCATCAGTCTCCAGGGTAACGAGCAGTACTTC
NA	TRBV15	TRBJ1-5	TRBD1	CATSRTGIRNQPQHF	TGTGCCACCAGCAGGACAGGGATAAGAAATCAGCCCCAGCATTTT
few	TRBV11-2	TRBJ2-3	TRBD2	CAARPPSGVDTQYF	TGTGCCGCCCGCCCACCTAGCGGGGTGGATACGCAGTATTTT
NA	TRBV29-1	TRBJ2-3	NA	CSVAGGASDTQYF	TGCAGCGTTGCAGGGGGGGCCTCAGATACGCAGTATTTT
NA	TRBV30	TRBJ2-3	NA	CAWIPWDQSRTSTDTQYF	TGTGCCTGGATCCCATGGGACCAAAGTAGGACTAGCACAGATACGCAGTATTTT
NA	TRBV5-1	TRBJ2-2	TRBD1	CASSFRTGGFGELFF	TGCGCCAGCAGCTTCCGGACAGGGGGCTTCGGGGAGCTGTTTTTT
many	TRBV27	TRBJ1-4	NA	CASSFGGATNEKLFF	TGTGCCAGCAGTTTTGGGGGAGCAACTAATGAAAAACTGTTTTTT
few	TRBV29-1	TRBJ2-3	TRBD1	CSDQTGGAGATQYF	TGCAGCGACCAAACAGGGGGCGCCGGTGCCACGCAGTATTTT
NA	TRBV9	TRBJ2-5	NA	CASSPGSLETQYF	TGTGCCAGCAGCCCCGGGAGTTTGGAGACCCAGTACTTC
few	TRBV2	TRBJ2-3	TRBD2	CASRGGVGTDTQYF	TGTGCCAGCAGGGGAGGGGTAGGCACAGATACGCAGTATTTT
NA	TRBV29-1	TRBJ1-1	TRBD1	CSVSDRMNTEAFF	TGCAGCGTTTCGGACAGGATGAACACTGAAGCTTTCTTT
NA	TRBV29-1	TRBJ1-6	NA	CSVARMSPLHF	TGCAGCGTGGCCCGAATGTCACCCCTCCACTTT
few	TRBV19	TRBJ1-5	TRBD1	CASSIRRTGKSNQPQHF	TGTGCCAGTAGTATAAGAAGGACAGGGAAAAGCAATCAGCCCCAGCATTTT
few	TRBV6-5	TRBJ2-5	NA	CASSYSGITYQETQYF	TGTGCCAGCAGTTACTCCGGGATCACATATCAAGAGACCCAGTACTTC
NA	TRBV29-1	TRBJ2-7	NA	CSAGDNYEQYF	TGCAGCGCCGGGGACAACTACGAGCAGTACTTC
NA	TRBV25-1	TRBJ2-3	NA	CASSEYGRGLTTDTQYF	TGTGCCAGCAGTGAATATGGGAGGGGGCTTACAACAGATACGCAGTATTTT
NA	TRBV30	TRBJ2-7	NA	CAWSVQRVGYEQYF	TGTGCCTGGAGTGTACAGAGGGTTGGCTACGAGCAGTACTTC
once	TRBV2	TRBJ1-6	TRBD1	CAGRDRGNSPLHF	TGTGCCGGACGGGACAGGGGGAATTCACCCCTCCACTTT
NA	TRBV2	TRBJ2-7	TRBD1	CAGNRDRLYEQYF	TGTGCCGGGAACCGGGACAGATTATACGAGCAGTACTTC
NA	TRBV27	TRBJ1-2	NA	CASSLSDRYGYTF	TGTGCCAGCAGTTTATCGGACAGATATGGCTACACCTTC
NA	TRBV29-1	TRBJ1-5	TRBD1	CSVRLTGDSNQPQHF	TGCAGCGTTCGCCTAACAGGGGATAGCAATCAGCCCCAGCATTTT